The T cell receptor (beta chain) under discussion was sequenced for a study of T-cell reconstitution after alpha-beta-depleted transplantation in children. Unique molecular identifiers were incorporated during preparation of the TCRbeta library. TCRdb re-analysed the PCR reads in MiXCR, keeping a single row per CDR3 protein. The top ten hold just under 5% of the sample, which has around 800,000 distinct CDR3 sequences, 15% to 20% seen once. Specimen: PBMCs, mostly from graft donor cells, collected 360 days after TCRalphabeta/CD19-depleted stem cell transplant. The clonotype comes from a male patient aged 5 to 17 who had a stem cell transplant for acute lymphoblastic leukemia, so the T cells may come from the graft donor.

The CDR3 sequence: CAISGGLAGEGNEQFF. The CDR3, as DNA: TGTGCCATCAGTGGGGGATTAGCGGGAGAGGGCAATGAGCAGTTCTTC. The chain links TRBV10-3 to TRBJ2-1; 9 positions agree with TRBD2. The germline V gene encodes CDR1 ENHRY and CDR2 SYGVKD. This CDR3 is built from 16 residues. Losses at the gene ends were 4 bases for V and 6 bases for J; bases not matched to a gene: 10.